Listed below are T cell receptor beta chains from one sample, sequenced in a study of tumour-infiltrating T cells in Burkitt lymphoma. The protocol was immunoSEQ multiplex PCR, while the TCRdb copy is restricted to in-frame clones and leaves out a portion. The data hold some 15,000 clones, with about 77% observed a single time. Sample: tumor tissue. The receptors come from a human donor with diffuse large B-cell lymphoma. Each CDR3 is given with its conserved first and last residue. Fields, in order: V gene, D gene, J gene, clone size, CDR3 protein, CDR3 DNA. A D gene is named only where the DNA matches it firmly. For some rows the clone size is stated as once, few or many, or as a class when expanded; others skip it.

>TRBV6-6|TRBD2|TRBJ2-5|few
CASSYLLAMETQYF
TGTGCCAGCAGTTACTTACTAGCGATGGAGACCCAGTACTTC
>TRBV27|TRBD2|TRBJ2-1|few
CASSSRTSGSYNEQFF
TGTGCCAGCAGTTCCCGGACTAGCGGAAGCTACAATGAGCAGTTCTTC
>TRBV5-5|.|TRBJ2-7|.
CASSADRGSYEQYF
TGTGCCAGCAGCGCGGACAGAGGATCCTACGAGCAGTACTTC
>TRBV6-5|TRBD1|TRBJ1-1|.
CASRVVRDRGTEAFF
TGTGCCAGCAGGGTCGTCCGGGACAGGGGAACTGAAGCTTTCTTT
>TRBV29-1|.|TRBJ1-2|.
CSVESSGEDYGYTF
TGCAGCGTTGAAAGTTCCGGAGAAGACTATGGCTACACCTTC
>TRBV9|.|TRBJ2-2|.
CASSVVAVTGELFF
TGTGCCAGCAGCGTAGTTGCGGTAACCGGGGAGCTGTTTTTT
>TRBV5-6|.|TRBJ1-1|.
CASRKRDPEGTEAFF
TGTGCCAGCAGGAAGAGGGACCCGGAGGGCACTGAAGCTTTCTTT
>TRBV27|.|TRBJ2-2|.
CASSLSPVATGELFF
TGTGCCAGCAGTTTATCCCCAGTTGCCACCGGGGAGCTGTTTTTT
>TRBV7-2|.|TRBJ2-5|few
CASSEQETQYF
TGTGCCAGCAGCGAACAAGAGACCCAGTACTTC
>TRBV27|TRBD1|TRBJ1-4|.
CASRGQGWVTNEKLFF
TGTGCCAGCAGGGGACAGGGTTGGGTAACTAATGAAAAACTGTTTTTT
>TRBV7-9|TRBD2|TRBJ2-7|.
CASSRGERGDEQYF
TGTGCCAGCAGCCGGGGAGAGCGGGGGGATGAGCAGTACTTC
>TRBV4-3|.|TRBJ1-1|.
CASSQSRSLHAEAFF
TGCGCCAGCAGCCAAAGTCGGTCCCTTCACGCTGAAGCTTTCTTT
>TRBV5-6|.|TRBJ1-5|.
CASSLSFDGNQPQHF
TGTGCCAGCAGCTTAAGCTTTGATGGCAATCAGCCCCAGCATTTT
>TRBV27|.|TRBJ2-3|few
CASRLWGDSTDTQYF
TGTGCCAGCAGACTTTGGGGGGATTCCACAGATACGCAGTATTTT
>TRBV6-6|TRBD1|TRBJ1-2|.
CASSSPSGQVYGYTF
TGTGCCAGCAGTTCGCCCTCGGGACAGGTCTATGGCTACACCTTC
>TRBV10-2|.|TRBJ1-5|.
CASRNGGQNNQPQHF
TGCGCCAGCAGGAACGGTGGACAGAACAATCAGCCCCAGCATTTT
>TRBV7-6|.|TRBJ2-5|.
CASSLKFGWAAYQETQYF
TGTGCCAGCAGCTTAAAGTTTGGGTGGGCGGCGTACCAAGAGACCCAGTACTTC
>TRBV11-2|TRBD2|TRBJ2-3|.
CASSPTSGRGTDTQYF
TGTGCCAGCAGCCCCACTAGCGGGAGAGGAACAGATACGCAGTATTTT
>TRBV2|.|TRBJ1-4|.
CASLTDGANEKLFF
TGTGCCAGCCTGACGGACGGCGCGAATGAAAAACTGTTTTTT
>TRBV4-3|.|TRBJ1-1|.
CASSQDALPGDTEAFF
TGCGCCAGCAGCCAAGACGCTCTTCCTGGGGACACTGAAGCTTTCTTT
>TRBV2|.|TRBJ1-2|few
CASTRDNYGYTF
TGTGCCAGCACCAGGGATAACTATGGCTACACCTTC
>TRBV6-1|TRBD1|TRBJ1-1|few
CASSRTGNTEAFF
TGTGCCAGCAGCAGGACAGGAAACACTGAAGCTTTCTTT
>TRBV7-9|.|TRBJ2-2|.
CASSLSHPATNTGELFF
TGTGCCAGCAGCCTATCACATCCAGCCACGAACACCGGGGAGCTGTTTTTT
>TRBV25-1|.|TRBJ2-2|.
CASSDQNTGELFF
TGTGCCAGCAGTGATCAGAACACCGGGGAGCTGTTTTTT
>TRBV2|.|TRBJ1-3|.
CASSPFIGEKGNTIYF
TGTGCCAGCAGCCCTTTCATTGGTGAGAAAGGAAACACCATATATTTT
>TRBV5-3|TRBD1|TRBJ1-4|few
CARSFRDRGYNEKLFF
TGTGCCAGAAGCTTTCGGGACAGGGGATATAATGAAAAACTGTTTTTT
>TRBV9|.|TRBJ1-2|.
CASSVLSGVGYTF
TGTGCCAGCAGCGTATTATCGGGGGTAGGCTACACCTTC
>TRBV7-2|.|TRBJ1-1|.
CASSLERVGAFF
TGTGCCAGCAGCTTGGAGAGGGTGGGAGCTTTCTTT